This TCR beta chain originates from a study of T cells in tuberculosis. Looking at the study overall: A South African cohort included IGRA-negative adolescents, latently infected IGRA-positive adolescents and adults with active tuberculosis. Study results and caveats: Cases with active tuberculosis were adults, while controls were adolescents.

As concerns this clone: Its antigen is not known.

With 4 bases removed from V and 4 bases from J, the gap between germline ends came to 14 bases. CDR1 and CDR2 (germline): SGDLS, YYNGEE. This CDR3 is built from 15 residues. Unsorted cryopreserved PBMC were sequenced, averaging roughly 100,000 T cells per clinical donor. Clones were read by immunoSEQ multiplex PCR, and TCRdb kept only the in-frame ones, dropping some. The sample lists roughly 34,000 clones, 97% occurring once. The chain joins TRBV9 to TRBJ2-2; D gene unclear. The TCR was taken from a donor aged 10-30 years with latent tuberculosis or without tuberculosis infection. Specimen: PBMCs. The DNA of the CDR3 is TGTGCCAGCAGCAGGAGTGAGAGAAGCACCGGGGAGCTGTTTTTT. Protein sequence: CASSRSERSTGELFF.